The 32 T cell receptor beta chains in this list originate from one sample, sequenced in a study of T cells in Graves' hyperthyroidism and ophthalmopathy. TCR beta CDR3 regions were amplified from RNA transcripts. Carried out on the TCR CDR3, a first-round RT-PCR used the HTBI primer set. TCRdb called the multiplex PCR reads again in MiXCR, with one record for every CDR3 protein. The data show hundreds of thousands of distinct CDR3 sequences, with 14% to 15% seen just once and around 4.5% held by the top ten. The sample consisted of blood. The receptors derive from a woman aged 40 to 50 with Graves' ophthalmopathy.

This clonotype was detected ten times or more. J is TRBJ1-5 and V is TRBV28; the D is unclear. In germline, CDR1 is MDHEN, CDR2 SYDVKM. The CDR3 length is 13 residues. The V and J ends lost 2 bases and 6 bases respectively, with 8 bases between them. CDR3: CASSLKETQPQHF. The CDR3 coding sequence is TGTGCCAGCAGTTTAAAGGAGACTCAGCCCCAGCATTTT.

The V and J genes are TRBV6-1 and TRBJ1-1, with D possibly matching TRBD1 (5 bases). The CDR3 length is 14 residues. Trimming removed 7 bases at V and 4 bases at J, with 16 bases between. CDR1 is MNHNS and CDR2 is SASEGT in the germline V gene. The DNA for the CDR3 is TGTGCCAGCACCAATCCGGGACGGACCACTGAAGCTTTCTTT. As protein: CASTNPGRTTEAFF.

The chain employs TRBV12-3 or TRBV12-4 and TRBJ2-5, with D possibly being TRBD1 (6 bases). V was cut by 3 bases and J by 5 bases, with 13 bases left in between. The length of the CDR3 is 14 residues. CDR3 in DNA: TGTGCCAGCAGTTTGCAGGGGCCGCGGGAGACCCAGTACTTC. It encodes CASSLQGPRETQYF.

This clonotype came up many times. The chain uses TRBV6-5 and TRBJ1-2, with 10 bases aligning to TRBD1. Germline V gene data show CDR1 as MNHEY and CDR2 as SVGAGI. The CDR3 is 17 residues long. The V segment lost 0 bases and the J segment 8 bases; nucleotides outside the gene matches: 12. The CDR3 loop is CASSYSIRDRGVWGYTF. The CDR3 DNA reads TGTGCCAGCAGTTACTCGATACGGGACAGGGGTGTCTGGGGCTACACCTTC.

This clonotype has a count of ten or more. The rearrangement links TRBV20-1 to TRBJ2-7, with TRBD2 matching 10 bases. Trimming took 1 base from V and 8 from J; bases not matched to a gene: 5. The CDR3 is 13 residues long. Germline V gives CDR1 DFQATT, CDR2 SNEGSKA (reference sequence). The CDR3 bases are TGCAGTGCTAGAGCTAGCGGGAGTGCAAAGCAGTACTTC. Translating it yields CSARASGSAKQYF.

The chain is built from TRBV28 and TRBJ2-7; unclear D gene. The V and J ends lost 6 bases and 0 bases respectively, with 18 bases between them. This CDR3 has 16 residues. From germline, CDR1 is MDHEN and CDR2 SYDVKM. CDR3 in DNA: TGTGCCAGCAGACCTGTTCTGTATCGTTTCTCCTACGAGCAGTACTTC. Protein product: CASRPVLYRFSYEQYF.

Ten or more counts support this clonotype. The rearrangement links TRBV12-3 or TRBV12-4 to TRBJ1-1, with TRBD1 as a possible D gene (6 bases). V was pared by 5 bases and J by 11 bases, with 15 bases between. The CDR3 loop spans 12 amino acids. Here the CDR3 reads CASSLPGQNAFF. In DNA, the CDR3 is TGTGCCAGCAGTCTCCCCGGACAGAATGCTTTCTTT.

There are many counts of this clonotype. The chain carries TRBV10-3 and TRBJ2-7; D is perhaps TRBD1 (6 bases). The CDR3 runs to 14 residues. V shed 6 bases and J shed 7 bases, with 19 bases lying between them. Per germline, CDR1 ENHRY and CDR2 SYGVKD. The CDR3 loop reads CAISRQEYHLEQYF. The DNA for the CDR3 is TGTGCCATCAGCCGACAGGAGTACCATTTAGAGCAGTACTTC.

The rearrangement uses TRBV5-6 and TRBJ1-5, with D maybe TRBD1 (5 bases). Trimming pared 2 bases from V and 1 base from J, leaving 16 bases between. This CDR3 has 17 residues. Per germline, CDR1 SGHDT and CDR2 YYEEEE. The CDR3 loop reads CASSFFSGDLSNQPQHF. CDR3 bases: TGTGCCAGCAGCTTTTTTTCCGGGGACCTCAGCAATCAGCCCCAGCATTTT.

This clonotype was seen repeatedly, ten times or more. V is TRBV7-9 and J is TRBJ1-1, with a tentative D call TRBD1 (5 bases). Germline CDR1 is SEHNR and CDR2 is FQNEAQ (reference sequence). This CDR3 comprises 15 residues. The V end was cut by 5 bases, the J end by 0 bases, with 13 bases between. In nucleotides, the CDR3 is TGTGCCAGCAGCCCCCTTGGGACGGTGAACACTGAAGCTTTCTTT. This gives the protein CASSPLGTVNTEAFF.

This clonotype was detected ten times or more. The J gene is TRBJ2-7, the V gene TRBV28; D possibly uses TRBD1 or TRBD2 (5 bases each). CDR3 length equals 16 residues. V lost 4 bases, J lost 3 bases, and 19 bases lay in between. Looked up from germline, CDR1 is MDHEN and CDR2 is SYDVKM. CDR3 nucleotide sequence: TGTGCCAGCAGTTCCTCAGAGGGGCGGCGGATCTACGAGCAGTACTTC. Residues: CASSSSEGRRIYEQYF.

This clonotype was detected many times. The gene calls are TRBV6-5 and TRBJ2-7; 10 bases fit TRBD2. With V trimmed by 2 bases and J by 1 base, 2 bases remained unmatched. The CDR3 loop spans 15 amino acids. The V gene's germline CDR1 is MNHEY and CDR2 SVGAGI. The CDR3: CASSYGTSVSYEQYF. The CDR3 DNA reads TGTGCCAGCAGTTACGGGACTAGCGTATCCTACGAGCAGTACTTC.

The sample holds many counts of this clonotype. This chain joins TRBV12-3 or TRBV12-4 and TRBJ2-5, with D perhaps given as TRBD1 or TRBD2 (7 bases each). CDR3 length equals 15 residues. Trimming removed 2 bases from V and 5 bases from J, with 15 bases in between. The CDR3 here is CASSLFNRGGETQYF. The CDR3 DNA reads TGTGCCAGCAGTTTATTCAACAGGGGAGGGGAGACCCAGTACTTC.

In DNA form, the CDR3 reads TGTGCCAGCAGCCAAGATGCTGGGACTAGAGAGACCCAGTACTTC. This translates into CASSQDAGTRETQYF. V is TRBV3-1 and J is TRBJ2-5; 8 bases align to TRBD2. CDR1 and CDR2 (germline): LGHDT, YNNKEL (reference sequence). Trimming took 0 bases from V and 4 from J; bases not matched to a gene: 4. This CDR3 is 15 amino acids long.

This clonotype was picked up many times. The CDR3, as DNA: TGTGCCTGGAGTGTAGCCGGGATGAACACTGAAGCTTTCTTT. Protein sequence: CAWSVAGMNTEAFF. The chain uses TRBV30 and TRBJ1-1; D is unclear. The CDR3 loop spans 14 amino acids. V was cut by 0 bases and J by 0 bases, with 8 bases left in between. CDR1 GTSNPN and CDR2 SVGIG come from the germline V gene (reference sequence).

This clonotype was seen ten or more times. This chain joins TRBV19 and TRBJ1-2, with a tentative D call TRBD1 (5 bases). V was clipped by 4 bases and J by 2 bases, with 11 bases between them. CDR3 length: 14 residues. CDR1 is LNHDA and CDR2 is SQIVND in the germline V gene (reference sequence). CDR3 nucleotides: TGTGCCAGTAGTACCCTAGCAGGGAACTATGGCTACACCTTC. The encoded protein is CASSTLAGNYGYTF.

This clonotype occurred many times. Here the CDR3 reads CASSFGTGQEQYF. The DNA for the CDR3 is TGTGCCAGCAGCTTCGGGACTGGCCAGGAGCAGTACTTC. This chain connects TRBV11-2 to TRBJ2-7; TRBD2 is a possible D gene (6 bases). Trimming took 3 bases from V and 7 from J, leaving 13 bases between them. The CDR3 runs to 13 residues. Germline V lookup: CDR1 SGHAT, CDR2 FQNNGV.

This clonotype came up a few times. Since a much larger clone is just one base distant, this may be a read error. Without the conserved terminal phenylalanine or tryptophan, this CDR3 likely stems from a read error. This chain links TRBV12-3 or TRBV12-4 with TRBJ2-5; 11 positions agree with TRBD2. Germline trimming cut 1 base from V and 5 bases from J; bases unmatched to any gene: 6. The CDR3 sequence is 16 residues long. Here the CDR3 DNA reads TGTGCCAGCAGTTTAGAAAAAGCTAGCGGGAGGGAGACCCAGTACTAC. It specifies CASSLEKASGRETQYY.

The chain is built from TRBV4-1 and TRBJ1-1; D is unresolved. V lost 3 bases to trimming and J lost 5 bases, with 10 bases between them. CDR3 length equals 13 residues. The germline CDR1 and CDR2 sequences are MGHRA and YSYEKL. Here the CDR3 reads CASSHPWRTEAFF. CDR3 in DNA: TGCGCCAGCAGCCATCCGTGGAGAACTGAAGCTTTCTTT.

V and J are TRBV5-1 and TRBJ1-1, with D tentatively TRBD1 (5 bases). Trimming stripped 1 base from V and 5 bases from J, with 18 bases between. This CDR3 contains 16 residues. Germline loops: CDR1 SGHRS, CDR2 YFSETQ. DNA for the CDR3: TGCGCCAGCAGCTTGTTAAGAAGGGGAGTGGGTACTGAAGCTTTCTTT. It yields the protein CASSLLRRGVGTEAFF.

This clonotype was recorded at least ten times. The V gene is TRBV9, the J gene TRBJ1-2, with TRBD1 identical over 7 bases. V was clipped by 0 bases and J by 2 bases; unmatched bases: 7. CDR3 length: 16 amino acids. Germline loops: CDR1 SGDLS, CDR2 YYNGEE. CDR3 residues: CASSVGGQIYNYGYTF. The CDR3 DNA reads TGTGCCAGCAGCGTAGGGGGACAGATTTACAACTATGGCTACACCTTC.

This clonotype came up many times. The chain is built from TRBV27 and TRBJ2-7; D remains unclear. Germline CDR1 reads MNHEY; CDR2 reads SMNVEV (reference sequence). CDR3 length: 12 amino acids. Trimming cost V 2 bases and J 6 bases, with 8 bases left between them. The CDR3 sequence is CASSLVGSEQYF. The CDR3 DNA is TGTGCCAGCAGTTTAGTTGGATCCGAGCAGTACTTC.

V usage is TRBV30 and J usage is TRBJ2-5; D perhaps matches TRBD2 (6 bases). The ends were cut back, 1 base at V and 4 bases at J, with 16 bases in the middle. The germline V gene has CDR1 GTSNPN and CDR2 SVGIG (reference sequence). The CDR3 spans 15 residues. CDR3 DNA sequence: TGTGCCTGGAGTGACGGACTACTGGTAGGAGAGACCCAGTACTTC. Protein: CAWSDGLLVGETQYF. The entire variable domain, with the rest obtained from reference TRBV30 and TRBJ2-5, is as follows: SQTIHQWPATLVQPVGSPLSLECTVEGTSNPNLYWYRQAAGRGLQLLFYSVGIGQISSEVPQNLSASRPQDRQFILSSKKLLLSDSGFYLCAWSDGLLVGETQYFGPGTRLLVL.

Ten or more counts support this clonotype. This rearrangement joins TRBV6-5 to TRBJ1-2; D possibly corresponds to TRBD1 (5 bases). Germline lookup yields CDR1 MNHEY and CDR2 SVGAGI. The CDR3 length is 15 residues. Trimming stripped 0 bases from V and 4 bases from J, with 12 bases between. DNA of the CDR3: TGTGCCAGCAGTTACTCAGGGGTTGACGGCTATGGCTACACCTTC. Translated, it gives CASSYSGVDGYGYTF.

In this sample, this clonotype turned up many times. This chain links TRBV7-2 with TRBJ2-7, with TRBD1 matching 10 bases. CDR3 length equals 15 residues. The ends lost 5 bases at V and 7 bases at J; junction bases unmatched: 11. CDR1 is SGHTA and CDR2 is FQGNSA in the germline V gene. CDR3 DNA: TGTGCCAGCAGCAAAGGTGGACAGGGGGTTGGGGAGCAGTACTTC. Protein product: CASSKGGQGVGEQYF.

The V and J genes are TRBV5-1 and TRBJ2-7; 7 bases line up with TRBD2. Germline CDR1 is SGHRS and CDR2 is YFSETQ. V trimming: 0 bases; J trimming: 7 bases; junction bases outside the gene matches: 13. This CDR3 spans 16 amino acids. Here the CDR3 reads CASSLAVANSGREQYF. The CDR3, as DNA: TGCGCCAGCAGCTTGGCAGTCGCGAACTCCGGGAGGGAGCAGTACTTC.

This clonotype was observed a few times. The chain links TRBV3-1 to TRBJ1-1, with a tentative D call TRBD1 (5 bases). CDR3 length equals 18 residues. Germline CDR1 reads LGHDT; CDR2 reads YNNKEL (reference sequence). V was clipped by 2 bases and J by 0 bases, with 19 bases between them. As DNA, the CDR3 is TGTGCCAGCAGCCAATATCAAACTCCGGGACGGATGAACACTGAAGCTTTCTTT. This codes for CASSQYQTPGRMNTEAFF.

The sample holds many counts of this clonotype. The chain carries TRBV28 and TRBJ2-7, with D perhaps matching TRBD2 (6 bases). This CDR3 has 16 amino acids. Trimming cost V 3 bases and J 1 base, with 16 bases left between them. Per germline, CDR1 MDHEN and CDR2 SYDVKM. This CDR3 is CASSFDGAGGSYEQYF. The DNA of the CDR3 is TGTGCCAGCAGTTTTGACGGGGCAGGAGGGTCCTACGAGCAGTACTTC.

This clonotype was counted at least ten times. The chain recombines TRBV12-3 or TRBV12-4 with TRBJ1-5; 8 bases match TRBD1. V trimming: 3 bases; J trimming: 4 bases; junction bases outside the gene matches: 5. The CDR3 length is 15 residues. The CDR3 protein is CASSFRQGRNQPQHF. The CDR3 DNA reads as TGTGCCAGCAGTTTTCGACAGGGGAGGAATCAGCCCCAGCATTTT.

This clonotype was detected many times. The chain couples TRBV12-3 or TRBV12-4 to TRBJ1-6, with D perhaps TRBD1 (5 bases). The CDR3 loop spans 14 amino acids. V lost 3 bases and J lost 10, with 13 bases in between. The CDR3 sequence: CASSFLGPWSPLHF. CDR3 DNA: TGTGCCAGCAGTTTTCTGGGACCATGGTCACCCCTCCACTTT.

This clonotype was seen repeatedly, ten times or more. The chain is built from TRBV10-3 and TRBJ1-5, with D uncertain. CDR1 is ENHRY and CDR2 is SYGVKD in the germline V gene. Trimming shortened V by 0 bases and J by 0 bases, and 6 bases separated the two germline ends. The CDR3 totals 15 residues. CDR3 region: CAISESIGSNQPQHF. As DNA, the CDR3 is TGTGCCATCAGTGAGTCGATCGGTAGCAATCAGCCCCAGCATTTT.

This clonotype has just a few counts. A clone one base away is much larger, so this may be a read error. The gene calls are TRBV18 and TRBJ2-5; D remains ambiguous. There are 15 residues in the CDR3. Looked up from germline, CDR1 is KGHSH and CDR2 is LQKENI. CDR3 residues: CASSQGSQYQETQHF. Written as DNA, the CDR3 is TGTGCCAGCTCACAGGGTTCCCAGTACCAAGAGACCCAGCACTTC.